This T cell receptor (beta chain) was captured by sequencing in a study of molecular identifiers for immune sequencing clone quantification. A single record per CDR3 protein comes from TCRdb applying MiXCR to the PCR reads. The sample holds 80,000 to 100,000 distinct CDR3 sequences, about 24% seen once. General study results and limits: Over 99% of effector molecules, yet under 1% of naive-cell molecules, were held by clones above 20 RNA copies. Even with 990,000 or so naive cells present, spiked Jurkat TCR RNA from one cell was reportedly detectable.

Germline CDR1 MNHEY, CDR2 SMNVEV (reference sequence). CDR3 length equals 16 residues. V was trimmed by 3 bases and J by 6 bases, leaving 17 bases between them. This clonotype was seen only a few times. Its antigen is currently unknown. The chain uses TRBV27 and TRBJ2-2; D not resolved. Source material: naive CD8+ T cells from blood, with Jurkat cell RNA spiked in. Subset described: FACS-sorted CD8+CD4-CCR7+CD45RA+ naive T cells. This receptor was obtained from a human donor in good health. Some libraries in this study had Jurkat cell RNA spiked in. The DNA of the CDR3 is TGTGCCAGCAGTTTTGTAAAGGTCGCCGGGCCCGGGGAGCTGTTTTTT. Protein sequence: CASSFVKVAGPGELFF.